These 9 T cell receptor beta chains originate from one sample sequenced in a study of blood T cells in healthy people across ages. A sample-barcoded 5' primer and a J-beta primer mix were used in a second PCR of about 6 to 11 cycles. In TCRdb, the 5' RACE reads were re-called with MiXCR into one record per CDR3 protein. The repertoire holds 550,000 to 750,000 distinct CDR3 sequences, with 21% as singletons. The sample taken for sequencing was blood. The receptor source for this set is a man aged 70 or older in good health.

The gene calls are TRBV19 and TRBJ1-5; 8 bases map to TRBD1. V was pared by 0 bases and J by 6 bases, with 4 bases of the junction left unmatched. CDR1 LNHDA and CDR2 SQIVND come from the germline V gene (reference sequence). The length of the CDR3 is 15 residues. The CDR3 sequence: CASSIDRGRLQPQHF. CDR3 sequence (DNA): TGTGCCAGTAGTATAGACAGGGGGCGGCTTCAGCCCCAGCATTTT. Together with reference TRBV19 and TRBJ1-5, the CDR3 gives the full variable domain: DGGITQSPKYLFRKEGQNVTLSCEQNLNHDAMYWYRQDPGQGLRLIYYSQIVNDFQKGDIAEGYSVSREKKESFPLTVTSAQKNPTAFYLCASSIDRGRLQPQHFGDGTRLSIL.

This clonotype was seen ten or more times. V gene TRBV2 combines with J gene TRBJ2-1; 9 bases line up with TRBD2. CDR3 size: 15 residues. After removal of 6 bases from V and 8 bases from J, the junction contained 11 bases not matched to a gene. Germline CDR1 reads SNHLY; CDR2 reads FYNNEI. The CDR3 sequence: CASRKGLAPGDEQFF. CDR3 nucleotide sequence: TGTGCCAGCAGAAAGGGACTAGCCCCTGGGGATGAGCAGTTCTTC.

This clonotype was picked up one time. This CDR3 is CSAMGGTSNKETQYF. CDR3 nucleotides: TGCAGTGCTATGGGCGGGACCAGCAACAAAGAGACCCAGTACTTC. The chain is built from TRBV20-1 and TRBJ2-5, with D possibly matching TRBD2 (6 bases). CDR1 and CDR2 (germline): DFQATT, SNEGSKA (reference sequence). CDR3 length: 15 residues. The V end lost 4 bases, the J end lost 3 bases, and 18 bases lay between the germline ends.

This clonotype was found a few times. The chain joins TRBV19 to TRBJ2-1; 9 nucleotides line up with TRBD1. The CDR3 has 14 amino acids. Germline CDR1 LNHDA, CDR2 SQIVND (reference sequence). V shed 4 bases and J 7 bases; nucleotides not matched to a gene: 5. DNA of the CDR3: TGTGCCAGTAGTACCTGGACAGGGGTAAATGAGCAGTTCTTC. Its translation: CASSTWTGVNEQFF.

CDR3 nucleotides: TGTGCCTGGGACAAGGGACTAGCGGGAGGTCGCTCCTACAATGAGCAGTTCTTC. It yields the protein CAWDKGLAGGRSYNEQFF. The chain joins TRBV30 to TRBJ2-1, with TRBD2 identical over 15 bases. This CDR3 region has 18 residues. Germline CDR1 and CDR2: GTSNPN and SVGIG (reference sequence). Trimming at V came to 5 bases and at J to 0 bases, leaving 8 bases not matched to a gene.

The table lists this clonotype with a few counts. The chain carries TRBV20-1 and TRBJ1-1, with a possible D match to TRBD1 (5 bases). CDR1 and CDR2 (germline): DFQATT, SNEGSKA (reference sequence). This CDR3 has 12 residues. V was trimmed by 3 bases and J by 6 bases, leaving 11 bases between them. Written as DNA, the CDR3 is TGCAGTGCTAGGGGGCAGGGTGCTGAAGCTTTCTTT. It specifies CSARGQGAEAFF.

V gene TRBV10-3 combines with J gene TRBJ2-1; 15 nucleotides line up with TRBD2. CDR3 size: 19 residues. The V segment lost 3 bases and the J segment 7 bases; nucleotides outside the gene matches: 13. The germline gives CDR1 ENHRY, CDR2 SYGVKD. The CDR3, as DNA: TGTGCCATCAGTGATAGGAAGGGGGGACTAGCGGGAGGTACTAATGAGCAGTTCTTC. Protein sequence: CAISDRKGGLAGGTNEQFF.

This clonotype was seen many times. This chain links TRBV5-8 with TRBJ1-4; the D gene is possibly TRBD1 (6 bases). Germline assignment: CDR1 SGHTS and CDR2 YDEGEE. The CDR3 extends over 15 amino acids. V lost 4 bases and J 0 bases, leaving 10 bases between the germline ends. This CDR3 is CASSDGQSTNEKLFF. The CDR3 coding sequence is TGTGCCAGCAGCGACGGACAGTCAACTAATGAAAAACTGTTTTTT.

The rearrangement links TRBV14 to TRBJ2-2, with 9 bases identical to TRBD1. Germline CDR1 SGHDN, CDR2 FVKESK. This CDR3 comprises 18 residues. With V trimmed by 0 bases and J by 1 base, 6 bases remained unmatched. CDR3 coding DNA: TGTGCCAGCAGCCAAGAGGGACAGGGTCTCTTGAACACCGGGGAGCTGTTTTTT. This translates into CASSQEGQGLLNTGELFF.